These T cell receptor beta chains were read from a single sample in a study of blood T cells in healthy people across ages. TCRdb fed the 5' RACE reads into MiXCR, producing one record per CDR3 protein. This table has some 1.6 million distinct CDR3 sequences, 30% to 40% appearing once. The sequenced material came from blood. These receptors came from a woman in her 30s in good health. Both conserved end residues are part of each CDR3. The order of the fields is clone size, D gene, J gene, V gene, CDR3 protein, CDR3 DNA. D genes are given only for firm matches. Rows give clone size only sometimes, using once, few, many, or a class for an expanded clone.

few	.	TRBJ1-2	TRBV10-3	CAISESFNYGYTF	TGTGCCATCAGTGAGTCATTTAACTATGGCTACACCTTC
once	.	TRBJ2-2	TRBV5-1	CASSLGAPNTGGLFF	TGCGCCAGCAGCTTGGGGGCCCCGAACACCGGGGGGCTGTTTTTT
.	TRBD1	TRBJ2-1	TRBV12-3/TRBV12-4	CANSFRGPGSNEQFF	TGTGCCAACAGTTTTAGGGGGCCGGGCAGCAATGAGCAGTTCTTC
.	.	TRBJ1-1	TRBV5-1	CASSLETGLEIEAFF	TGCGCCAGCAGCTTGGAAACAGGGCTGGAGATTGAAGCTTTCTTT
many	TRBD2	TRBJ2-3	TRBV20-1	CSARSGGFPDTQYF	TGCAGTGCTAGGTCGGGAGGGTTCCCAGATACGCAGTATTTT
.	.	TRBJ1-2	TRBV24-1	CATSGTREGYTF	TGTGCCACCAGTGGGACACGCGAGGGCTACACCTTC
.	.	TRBJ1-5	TRBV6-5	CASRSRRWSNQPQHF	TGTGCCAGCAGATCCAGACGGTGGAGCAATCAGCCCCAGCATTTT
.	.	TRBJ1-1	TRBV6-5	CASSYDPRAFVYTEAFF	TGCGCCAGCAGTTACGACCCCAGGGCATTTGTGTACACTGAAGCTTTCTTT
once	.	TRBJ2-7	TRBV19	CASSRQDLYEQYF	TGTGCCAGTAGCCGACAGGATCTCTACGAGCAGTACTTC
.	.	TRBJ2-7	TRBV20-1	CSTHTFGGANYEQYF	TGCAGTACCCACACATTTGGGGGGGCCAACTACGAGCAGTACTTC
few	TRBD1	TRBJ1-4	TRBV6-1	CASTQGGTNEKLFF	TGTGCCAGCACACAGGGGGGAACTAATGAAAAACTGTTTTTT
.	TRBD2	TRBJ2-3	TRBV4-2	CVSSPGLAGGPRTDTQYF	TGTGTCAGCAGCCCCGGACTAGCGGGGGGGCCGAGGACAGATACGCAGTATTTT
.	.	TRBJ2-1	TRBV5-1	CASSFTQVSYNEQFF	TGCGCCAGCAGCTTTACTCAGGTTTCCTACAATGAGCAGTTCTTC
few	TRBD1	TRBJ1-2	TRBV10-3	CAISESTGDYGYTF	TGTGCCATCAGTGAGTCTACAGGGGACTATGGCTACACCTTC
once	TRBD1	TRBJ2-7	TRBV30	CAWRTATGGGHEQYF	TGTGCCTGGAGAACCGCGACAGGGGGCGGCCACGAGCAGTACTTC
.	.	TRBJ1-5	TRBV2	CASSRGVPQPQHF	TGTGCCAGCAGCAGAGGGGTCCCTCAGCCCCAGCATTTT
once	TRBD1	TRBJ2-7	TRBV12-3/TRBV12-4	CASSDTGTGDHEQYF	TGTGCCAGCAGTGACACCGGGACAGGGGATCACGAGCAGTACTTC
many	TRBD2	TRBJ2-3	TRBV28	CASSSTRGSRDTQYF	TGTGCCAGCAGTTCCACTCGCGGGAGCAGAGATACGCAGTATTTT
few	.	TRBJ1-5	TRBV18	CASSWEADQPQHF	TGTGCCAGCTCGTGGGAGGCCGATCAGCCCCAGCATTTT
few	.	TRBJ2-1	TRBV5-6	CASRLRTLGGNEQFF	TGTGCCAGCCGCTTAAGGACGCTCGGGGGCAATGAGCAGTTCTTC
many	.	TRBJ2-1	TRBV29-1	CSVEDPSVVYNEQFF	TGCAGCGTTGAAGACCCTAGCGTTGTCTACAATGAGCAGTTCTTC
.	.	TRBJ2-1	TRBV7-6	CASSFSLGGSYNEQFF	TGTGCCAGCAGCTTTTCACTCGGGGGCTCCTACAATGAGCAGTTCTTC
few	.	TRBJ2-3	TRBV5-1	CASAPGGGWDTQYF	TGCGCCAGCGCTCCGGGAGGGGGCTGGGATACGCAGTATTTT
few	.	TRBJ2-3	TRBV4-2	CASSQEVGSADTQYF	TGTGCCAGCAGCCAAGAGGTCGGGAGCGCGGATACGCAGTATTTT
.	TRBD2	TRBJ2-3	TRBV24-1	CATSDLGTLAGVADTQYF	TGTGCCACCAGTGATTTGGGCACCCTAGCGGGCGTAGCAGATACGCAGTATTTT
few	TRBD2	TRBJ2-1	TRBV5-1	CASSYGLAGVKRDEQFF	TGCGCCAGCAGCTACGGACTAGCGGGAGTAAAAAGAGATGAGCAGTTCTTC
few	TRBD2	TRBJ2-3	TRBV20-1	CSAGTRNTDTQYF	TGCAGTGCTGGGACTAGGAACACAGATACGCAGTATTTT
.	TRBD1	TRBJ2-7	TRBV7-9	CASSLMWGQGSHEQYF	TGTGCCAGCAGCCTTATGTGGGGACAGGGGTCCCACGAGCAGTACTTC